The 25 T cell receptor beta chains below all came from one sample that was sequenced in a study of identical twins. MiXCR, applied by TCRdb to the 5' RACE reads, yields one record per CDR3 protein. The table records some 240,000 distinct CDR3 sequences, about 8% of them present only once. These data also featured in a second study, about yellow fever vaccine responses in identical twins.

Sequenced sample: CD8+ T cells sorted from blood. Receptors were obtained from a woman in her late teens or twenties in good health.

There are many counts of this clonotype. The rearrangement links TRBV29-1 to TRBJ1-2, with 10 bases that match TRBD1. After removal of 0 bases from V and 4 bases from J, the junction contained 5 bases not matched to a gene. This CDR3 is 15 amino acids long. Germline lookup yields CDR1 SQVTM and CDR2 ANQGSEA. DNA of the CDR3: TGCAGCGTTGAAGATCTGGACAGGGGGGGCTATGGCTACACCTTC. Amino acid sequence: CSVEDLDRGGYGYTF. The complete variable domain, with remaining parts taken from reference TRBV29-1 and TRBJ1-2, reads SAVISQKPSRDICQRGTSLTIQCQVDSQVTMMFWYRQQPGQSLTLIATANQGSEATYESGFVIDKFPISRPNLTFSTLTVSNMSPEDSSIYLCSVEDLDRGGYGYTFGSGTRLTVV.

V is TRBV7-2 and J is TRBJ2-7; 9 bases map to TRBD1. Unmatched junction bases numbered 12, after V lost 7 bases and J lost 5 bases. Per germline, CDR1 SGHTA and CDR2 FQGNSA. This CDR3 comprises 15 residues. The CDR3 coding sequence is TGTGCCAGCACCCGAACGGACAGGGGACTGCACGAGCAGTACTTC. Translation gives CASTRTDRGLHEQYF.

As regards this clonotype: The junction departs from the called germline gene at one end, perhaps through a read error. The chain is built from TRBV19 and TRBJ2-7, with TRBD2 as a possible D gene (6 bases). The germline V gene has CDR1 LNHDA and CDR2 SQIVND (reference sequence). CDR3 size: 13 residues. The CDR3 DNA reads TGTGCCAGCACACTACACCGGGCGGGACCCTCCCTCTTC. It translates to CASTLHRAGPSLF.

V gene TRBV2 combines with J gene TRBJ2-1; 7 nucleotides line up with TRBD1. The V segment lost 4 bases and the J segment 0 bases; nucleotides outside the gene matches: 6. This CDR3 has 16 amino acids. The germline gives CDR1 SNHLY, CDR2 FYNNEI. DNA of the CDR3: TGTGCCAGCAGTGGCTTGACAGGGAGCTCCTACAATGAGCAGTTCTTC. Translation gives CASSGLTGSSYNEQFF.

The chain uses TRBV12-3 or TRBV12-4 and TRBJ2-3; the D gene could be TRBD1 or TRBD2 (6 bases each). V was shortened by 6 bases and J by 6 bases, with 28 bases between the two germline ends. This CDR3 is 18 amino acids long. Written as DNA, the CDR3 is TGTGCCAGCAGGGAGGGGCCAAGACAGGTTTGGGCTGGGGATACGCAGTATTTT. Translated, it gives CASREGPRQVWAGDTQYF.

This clonotype has just a few counts. This chain uses TRBV5-1 with TRBJ2-3; no clear D. This CDR3 has 15 residues. V lost 1 base to trimming and J lost 2 bases, with 11 bases between them. Looked up from germline, CDR1 is SGHRS and CDR2 is YFSETQ. For the CDR3, the DNA is TGCGCCAGCAGCTTGTTGGGCCTTACCACAGATACGCAGTATTTT. Translating gives CASSLLGLTTDTQYF.

In this sample, this clonotype turned up many times. The chain has TRBV20-1 and TRBJ2-4, with unresolved D. This CDR3 is built from 13 residues. Germline CDR1 is DFQATT and CDR2 is SNEGSKA (reference sequence). The CDR3 nucleotides read TGCAGCGCCCCTATCCTAGCCAAAAACATTCAGTACTTC. Translating it yields CSAPILAKNIQYF.

This clonotype was detected only a few times. J is TRBJ2-7 and V is TRBV10-2, with 9 bases matching TRBD1. With V trimmed by 5 bases and J by 2 bases, 7 bases remained unmatched. The CDR3 extends over 15 amino acids. From germline, CDR1 is WSHSY and CDR2 SAAADI. CDR3 residues: CASSRTGDLTYEQYF. CDR3 nucleotides: TGCGCCAGCAGTCGGACAGGGGACTTGACCTACGAGCAGTACTTC.

The table lists this clonotype with a few counts. The chain joins TRBV29-1 to TRBJ2-1; the match to TRBD2 covers 11 bases. V lost 4 bases, J lost 3 bases, and 14 bases stayed unmatched. Per germline, CDR1 SQVTM and CDR2 ANQGSEA. This CDR3 region has 18 residues. The CDR3 nucleotides read TGCAGCGTTGTGGTAGCGGGAGGGGGAAGGGGTGGCTACAATGAGCAGTTCTTC. Translated: CSVVVAGGGRGGYNEQFF.

In this sample, this clonotype turned up a few times. The chain has TRBV6-5 and TRBJ2-5; possible D gene TRBD2, 5 bases. Germline loops: CDR1 MNHEY, CDR2 SVGAGI. The CDR3 has 16 amino acids. V lost 3 bases and J lost 1, with 15 bases in between. The CDR3 nucleotides read TGTGCCAGCAGTTATTCCGGGGTGGGTGGCCAAGAGACCCAGTACTTC. Its protein is CASSYSGVGGQETQYF.

This sequence joins TRBV25-1 and TRBJ2-1; TRBD2 agrees at 7 bases. CDR1 and CDR2 (germline): MGHDK, SYGVNS. The V gene end was trimmed by 2 bases and the J gene end by 8 bases; junction bases not matched to a gene: 12. The length of the CDR3 is 16 residues. The CDR3 DNA follows: TGTGCCAGCAGTGAAGAAGAGCGGGGCCCCGCCGATGAGCAGTTCTTC. Protein: CASSEEERGPADEQFF.

This clonotype was seen many times. The rearrangement joins TRBV28 to TRBJ2-6; D remains unclear. Trimming stripped 6 bases from V and 3 bases from J, with 12 bases between. Germline-derived CDR1 and CDR2 are MDHEN and SYDVKM. The length of the CDR3 is 15 residues. Here the CDR3 reads CASSPLADGANVLTF. Here the CDR3 DNA reads TGTGCCAGCAGCCCACTTGCGGATGGGGCCAACGTCCTGACTTTC.

The rearrangement uses TRBV20-1 and TRBJ2-1; D unresolved. The CDR3 contains 15 residues. Germline V gives CDR1 DFQATT, CDR2 SNEGSKA (reference sequence). Trimming removed 3 bases at V and 3 bases at J, with 15 bases between. CDR3 loop: CSARVSGRVYNEQFF. In DNA form, the CDR3 reads TGCAGTGCTAGGGTGTCAGGCCGAGTCTACAATGAGCAGTTCTTC.

This clonotype is a singleton in its sample. The V call is TRBV12-3 or TRBV12-4, the J call TRBJ2-1; D is possibly TRBD1 or TRBD2 (5 bases each). Trimming pared 2 bases from V and 7 bases from J, leaving 12 bases between. The CDR3 has 14 residues. The CDR3 DNA is TGTGCCAGCAGTTTATGGGGGTCTCAGAATGAGCAGTTCTTC. It is translated as CASSLWGSQNEQFF.

This clonotype appeared many times. The CDR3 nucleotides read TGTGCCAGCAGCCAGGACAGGAGCTACTACGAGCAGTACTTC. It codes for CASSQDRSYYEQYF. The chain couples TRBV11-2 to TRBJ2-7; TRBD1 aligns across 7 bases. Germline V gene lookup returns CDR1 SGHAT and CDR2 FQNNGV. V lost 5 bases, J lost 3 bases, and 7 bases stayed unmatched. The length of the CDR3 is 14 residues.

The rearrangement joins TRBV6-1 to TRBJ2-7; D not certain. The V gene's germline CDR1 is MNHNS and CDR2 SASEGT. The CDR3 covers 14 residues. V lost 10 bases to trimming and J lost 0 bases, with 16 bases between them. The CDR3 DNA reads as TGTGCCACCGATAGACTTGCTGCCTCCTACGAGCAGTACTTC. Its translation: CATDRLAASYEQYF.

The chain joins TRBV20-1 to TRBJ2-7; 10 positions agree with TRBD1. The CDR3 runs 19 residues. The V and J ends lost 0 bases and 5 bases, in that order; junction bases with no gene match: 19. Germline V gene lookup returns CDR1 DFQATT and CDR2 SNEGSKA (reference sequence). In DNA form, the CDR3 reads TGCAGTGCTAGAGATCTTATGCCGGGACAGGGGACCGGTTGGGACGAGCAGTACTTC. Translation: CSARDLMPGQGTGWDEQYF.

The chain links TRBV18 to TRBJ2-7; 7 nucleotides align to TRBD1. This CDR3 has 16 residues. Germline CDR1 is KGHSH and CDR2 is LQKENI. Germline trimming cut 6 bases from V and 1 base from J; bases unmatched to any gene: 12. The DNA of the CDR3 is TGTGCCAGCTCTCTACCCTCTGCAGGGGGTTCCTACGAGCAGTACTTC. It codes for CASSLPSAGGSYEQYF.

This clonotype showed up many times. The chain joins TRBV20-1 to TRBJ2-1, with 9 bases aligning to TRBD2. V shed 1 base, J shed 7 bases, and the junction held 8 bases outside the gene matches. This CDR3 has 15 amino acids. Germline CDR1 and CDR2: DFQATT and SNEGSKA (reference sequence). This CDR3 is CSARAVAGVINEQFF. The CDR3 bases are TGCAGTGCTAGAGCCGTAGCGGGAGTAATAAATGAGCAGTTCTTC.

This clonotype was found a few times. An end of the junction does not agree with germline; a read error may underlie this. The chain's CDR3 is CASSFSSGRAANF. DNA for the CDR3: TGTGCCAGCAGTTTTTCTAGCGGGAGGGCCGCCAACTTC. V usage is TRBV27 and J usage is TRBJ2-7; 12 nucleotides line up with TRBD2. CDR1 is MNHEY, CDR2 SMNVEV, per germline (reference sequence). The CDR3 runs to 13 residues.

This clonotype was seen more than once but under ten times. This chain uses TRBV27 with TRBJ2-2; D possibly corresponds to TRBD2 (5 bases). Germline CDR1 MNHEY, CDR2 SMNVEV (reference sequence). Trimming took 3 bases from V and 2 from J, leaving 13 bases between them. The CDR3 runs to 16 residues. CDR3 protein: CASSFSIGVNTGELFF. The CDR3 coding sequence is TGTGCCAGCAGTTTCTCTATCGGGGTAAACACCGGGGAGCTGTTTTTT.

The chain links TRBV24-1 to TRBJ1-2; 9 bases are a match to TRBD1. CDR1 is KGHDR and CDR2 is SFDVKD in the germline V gene. V was clipped by 5 bases and J by 6 bases; unmatched bases: 21. The CDR3 has 19 amino acids. The CDR3 DNA reads TGTGCCACCAGTGCCCTGGGACAGGGTGACCTTAATCCCTACCATGGCTACACCTTC. It specifies CATSALGQGDLNPYHGYTF.

The J gene is TRBJ2-3, the V gene TRBV6-1; maybe TRBD1 (7 bases). The CDR3 totals 16 residues. Germline V gene lookup returns CDR1 MNHNS and CDR2 SASEGT. V was clipped by 4 bases and J by 4 bases, with 18 bases between them. The CDR3 DNA reads as TGTGCCAGCAGTGCCCGACAGGGAGGTCTCGCAGATACGCAGTATTTT. Amino acids: CASSARQGGLADTQYF.

V gene TRBV6-1 combines with J gene TRBJ2-7; D may be TRBD1 (6 bases). This CDR3 has 13 amino acids. Germline V gives CDR1 MNHNS, CDR2 SASEGT. The CDR3 here is CGTLQGNSYEQYF. The DNA of the CDR3 is TGTGGCACCCTACAGGGTAACTCCTACGAGCAGTACTTC.

Here the CDR3 reads CASRASEQETQYF. DNA of the CDR3: TGTGCCAGCAGGGCTAGCGAGCAAGAGACCCAGTACTTC. The rearrangement links TRBV7-9 to TRBJ2-5; TRBD2 is a possible D gene (6 bases). The CDR3 runs to 13 residues. Germline lookup yields CDR1 SEHNR and CDR2 FQNEAQ (reference sequence). The ends were cut back, 6 bases at V and 2 bases at J, with 10 bases in the middle.